Listed below are T cell receptor beta chains from one sample, sequenced in a study of CD8 T cells in ankylosing spondylitis. Each CDR3 protein is one row after TCRdb ran MiXCR on the 5' RACE reads. The profile shows 150,000 to 200,000 distinct CDR3 sequences, roughly 13% of them singletons. The sequenced material came from blood, either unsorted or a sorted T cell fraction (not recorded which). These TCRs come from a female donor with ankylosing spondylitis or in good health (not recorded which). The conserved cysteine and the conserved F or W are not part of the CDR3 here. The order of the fields is J gene, V gene, CDR3 protein.

j_call: TRBJ2-3; v_call: TRBV20-1; cdr3_aa: SAPTGLATQY
j_call: TRBJ1-5; v_call: TRBV12-3/TRBV12-4; cdr3_aa: ASTRVGGPQH
j_call: TRBJ2-3; v_call: TRBV5-1; cdr3_aa: ASSKGLAVGTTDTQY
j_call: NA; v_call: TRBV24-1; cdr3_aa: VTSRGGNPNTQH
j_call: TRBJ1-4; v_call: TRBV24-1; cdr3_aa: ATRSATNEKLF
j_call: TRBJ2-3; v_call: TRBV5-1; cdr3_aa: ASSLEGPGGKRLTDTQY
j_call: TRBJ2-5; v_call: TRBV7-9; cdr3_aa: ASSPGQGQETQY
j_call: TRBJ2-2; v_call: TRBV12-3/TRBV12-4; cdr3_aa: ASSLGPNTGELF
j_call: TRBJ2-4; v_call: TRBV7-9; cdr3_aa: ASSQGAGTLKNIQY
j_call: TRBJ2-1; v_call: TRBV14; cdr3_aa: ASNGQGILDEQF
j_call: TRBJ2-1; v_call: TRBV20-1; cdr3_aa: CARESGTRVWDEQF
j_call: TRBJ2-7; v_call: TRBV27; cdr3_aa: ASSLFPSGSYEQY
j_call: TRBJ1-1; v_call: TRBV9; cdr3_aa: ASSVGLGVTEAF
j_call: TRBJ2-2; v_call: TRBV6-4; cdr3_aa: ASSGTSANTGELF